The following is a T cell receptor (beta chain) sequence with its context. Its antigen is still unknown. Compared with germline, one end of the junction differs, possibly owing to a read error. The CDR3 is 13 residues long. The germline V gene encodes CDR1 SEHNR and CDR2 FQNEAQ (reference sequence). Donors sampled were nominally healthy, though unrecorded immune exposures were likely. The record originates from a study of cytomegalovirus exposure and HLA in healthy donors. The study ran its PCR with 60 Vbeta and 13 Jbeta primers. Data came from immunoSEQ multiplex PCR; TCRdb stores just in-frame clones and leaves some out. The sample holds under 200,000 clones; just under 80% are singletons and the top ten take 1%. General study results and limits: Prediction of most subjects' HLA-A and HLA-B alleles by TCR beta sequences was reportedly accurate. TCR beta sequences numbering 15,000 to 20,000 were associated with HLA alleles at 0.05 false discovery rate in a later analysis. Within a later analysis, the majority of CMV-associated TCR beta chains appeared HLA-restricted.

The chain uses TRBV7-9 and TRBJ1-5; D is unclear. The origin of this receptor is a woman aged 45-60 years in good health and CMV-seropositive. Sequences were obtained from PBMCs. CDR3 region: CSSSLDRTLPQHF. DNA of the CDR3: TGTTCCAGCAGCTTAGATAGAACTCTGCCCCAGCATTTT. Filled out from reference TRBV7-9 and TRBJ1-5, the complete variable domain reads DTGVSQNPRHKITKRGQNVTFRCDPISEHNRLYWYRQTLGQGPEFLTYFQNEAQLEKSRLLSDRFSAERPKGSFSTLEIQRTEQGDSAMYLCSSSLDRTLPQHFGDGTRLSIL.